Listed here are 19 T cell receptor beta chains from one sample, sequenced in a study of cytotoxic CD8 clonotypes in ibrutinib-treated CLL (dated by TCRdb to about 2021). Library method: the immunoSEQ multiplex PCR assay. TCRdb provides this immuneACCESS table in a form limited to in-frame rearrangements. Some clones are lacking; in checked studies, under half of them reflect an unresolved V gene, and why the rest are absent is not known. This sample lists some 70,000 clones; more than 60% were detected once. The ten largest account for approximately 5.2% of the sample. This specimen's time point label, per the study, means: about 11 months on ibrutinib. The sample in question was PBMCs, obtained after 12 months of ibrutinib treatment. Receptors originate from a human donor with chronic lymphocytic leukemia.

Only one count was recorded for this clone. The chain combines TRBV11-2 with TRBJ1-1; 8 bases are a match to TRBD1. V lost 6 bases, J lost 0 bases, and 9 bases stayed unmatched. The CDR3 loop spans 16 amino acids. CDR1 is SGHAT and CDR2 is FQNNGV in the germline V gene. The CDR3 loop is CASSPTGGTMNTEAFF. As DNA, the CDR3 is TGTGCCAGCAGTCCTACAGGGGGGACCATGAACACTGAAGCTTTCTTT.

This clone was seen a handful of times. The chain is built from TRBV11-2 and TRBJ2-5, with D hard to call. There are 12 residues in the CDR3. The V end lost 2 bases, the J end lost 4 bases, and 5 bases lay between the germline ends. From germline, CDR1 is SGHAT and CDR2 FQNNGV. This CDR3 reads CASSLLSETQYF. In nucleotides, the CDR3 is TGTGCCAGCAGCTTACTCTCAGAGACCCAGTACTTC. The whole variable domain, remainder taken from reference TRBV11-2 and TRBJ2-5, is EAGVAQSPRYKIIEKRQSVAFWCNPISGHATLYWYQQILGQGPKLLIQFQNNGVVDDSQLPKDRFSAERLKGVDSTLKIQPAKLEDSAVYLCASSLLSETQYFGPGTRLLVL.

The genes are TRBV5-1 and TRBJ2-1; D is ambiguous. V dropped 0 bases and J dropped 7 bases, with 20 bases sitting between them. Looked up from germline, CDR1 is SGHRS and CDR2 is YFSETQ. The CDR3 covers 17 residues. The CDR3 here is CASSLAASSLRPNEQFF. CDR3 nucleotides: TGCGCCAGCAGCTTGGCCGCTTCTTCGCTTCGCCCTAATGAGCAGTTCTTC.

The V gene is TRBV10-3, the J gene TRBJ2-2, with D maybe TRBD2 (5 bases). Trimming removed 4 bases at V and 3 bases at J, with 12 bases between. CDR1 and CDR2 from the germline V gene are ENHRY and SYGVKD. The CDR3 contains 15 residues. In DNA, the CDR3 is TGTGCCATCAGTGTCGGGGTGGACTACACCGGGGAGCTGTTTTTT. Protein sequence: CAISVGVDYTGELFF.

This clone came up a few times. V and J are TRBV25-1 and TRBJ2-7, with D possibly matching TRBD1 (6 bases). V lost 3 bases and J 3 bases, leaving 15 bases between the germline ends. Germline CDR1 and CDR2: MGHDK and SYGVNS. The CDR3 has 15 residues. The CDR3 loop reads CASSDPRDIYYEQYF. CDR3 coding DNA: TGTGCCAGCAGTGACCCACGGGACATCTACTACGAGCAGTACTTC.

The table lists this clone with a few counts. The chain combines TRBV7-9 with TRBJ2-1, with TRBD2 identical over 8 bases. CDR3 length: 14 residues. The V and J ends lost 3 bases and 8 bases, in that order; junction bases with no gene match: 6. Looked up from germline, CDR1 is SEHNR and CDR2 is FQNEAQ (reference sequence). CDR3: CASSFGGGTYEQFF. The CDR3 nucleotides are TGTGCCAGCAGCTTCGGCGGGGGGACATATGAGCAGTTCTTC.

The J gene is TRBJ2-1, the V gene TRBV19, with a possible D match to TRBD2 (5 bases). CDR1 is LNHDA and CDR2 is SQIVND in the germline V gene (reference sequence). V shed 4 bases and J shed 14 bases, with 12 bases lying between them. This CDR3 region has 11 residues. The CDR3: CASSTGWREFF. Here the CDR3 DNA reads TGTGCCAGTAGTACGGGGTGGCGGGAGTTCTTC.

The chain is built from TRBV5-4 and TRBJ2-3; a possible D gene is TRBD1 (5 bases). Germline V gene sequence: CDR1 SGHNT, CDR2 YYREEE (reference sequence). V dropped 0 bases and J dropped 0 bases, with 8 bases sitting between them. The CDR3 spans 15 residues. The CDR3 reads CASSLGTLSTDTQYF. The CDR3 DNA follows: TGTGCCAGCAGCTTGGGGACACTGAGCACAGATACGCAGTATTTT.

The chain combines TRBV19 with TRBJ1-2, with 7 bases aligning to TRBD1. This CDR3 has 16 residues. The germline gives CDR1 LNHDA, CDR2 SQIVND (reference sequence). Trimming took 2 bases from V and 6 from J; bases not matched to a gene: 12. CDR3 loop: CASSIFLQGRSHGYTF. Here the CDR3 DNA reads TGTGCCAGTAGTATATTTCTACAGGGGAGGAGCCATGGCTACACCTTC.

This clone was counted a few times. The chain combines TRBV4-1 with TRBJ2-1, with D unresolved. Germline V gene sequence: CDR1 MGHRA, CDR2 YSYEKL. Trimming took off 3 bases at V and 10 bases at J, with 16 bases between the two ends. The CDR3 has 14 residues. The CDR3 sequence is CASSQSERVREQFF. The CDR3 coding sequence is TGCGCCAGCAGCCAGAGCGAAAGGGTGAGGGAGCAGTTCTTC.

The J gene is TRBJ1-1, the V gene TRBV11-2, with TRBD1 matching over 7 bases. CDR1 SGHAT and CDR2 FQNNGV come from the germline V gene. V lost 1 base to trimming and J lost 11 bases; unmatched junction nucleotides: 4. The CDR3 consists of 12 residues. The CDR3, as DNA: TGTGCCAGCAGCTTAGGGACAGGAGTCGCTTTCTTT. Its translation: CASSLGTGVAFF.

The chain couples TRBV9 to TRBJ2-1; 10 bases agree with TRBD2. CDR3 length: 17 amino acids. The V segment lost 1 base and the J segment 3 bases; nucleotides outside the gene matches: 7. Looked up from germline, CDR1 is SGDLS and CDR2 is YYNGEE. The CDR3 bases are TGTGCCAGCAGCGTAAGGAGCGGGGGGGCTAACTACAATGAGCAGTTCTTC. The encoded protein is CASSVRSGGANYNEQFF.

This clone was counted a few times. J is TRBJ1-3 and V is TRBV30, with D tentatively TRBD1 (6 bases). The length of the CDR3 is 16 residues. Germline lookup yields CDR1 GTSNPN and CDR2 SVGIG (reference sequence). Trimming removed 2 bases from V and 0 bases from J, with 14 bases in between. The CDR3 region is CAWSPRGTLSGNTIYF. In DNA, the CDR3 is TGTGCCTGGAGTCCGCGGGGGACACTCTCTGGAAACACCATATATTTT. Full variable domain (outside the CDR3, taken from reference TRBV30 and TRBJ1-3): SQTIHQWPATLVQPVGSPLSLECTVEGTSNPNLYWYRQAAGRGLQLLFYSVGIGQISSEVPQNLSASRPQDRQFILSSKKLLLSDSGFYLCAWSPRGTLSGNTIYFGEGSWLTVV.

The chain couples TRBV28 to TRBJ2-3; a possible D gene is TRBD1 (6 bases). V gave up 0 bases and J gave up 0 bases, with 10 bases separating them. CDR3 length equals 16 residues. The V gene's germline CDR1 is MDHEN and CDR2 SYDVKM. Here the CDR3 DNA reads TGTGCCAGCAGTTTATGGGCAGGGGCTAGCACAGATACGCAGTATTTT. This gives the protein CASSLWAGASTDTQYF. Complete variable domain (other parts from reference TRBV28 and TRBJ2-3): DVKVTQSSRYLVKRTGEKVFLECVQDMDHENMFWYRQDPGLGLRLIYFSYDVKMKEKGDIPEGYSVSREKKERFSLILESASTNQTSMYLCASSLWAGASTDTQYFGPGTRLTVL.

Only a few counts were recorded for this clone. The chain uses TRBV18 and TRBJ1-6; D is perhaps TRBD1 (5 bases). V lost 4 bases and J 7 bases, leaving 14 bases between the germline ends. The germline V gene has CDR1 KGHSH and CDR2 LQKENI. The CDR3 spans 15 residues. CDR3 sequence: CASSLQGVKNSPLHF. The CDR3 DNA follows: TGTGCCAGCTCACTTCAGGGCGTGAAGAATTCACCCCTCCACTTT.

The chain recombines TRBV7-6 with TRBJ2-2, with TRBD2 as a possible D gene (6 bases). The germline V gene encodes CDR1 SGHVS and CDR2 FNYEAQ. Trimming cost V 1 base and J 6 bases, with 18 bases left between them. The CDR3 sequence is 17 residues long. The CDR3 sequence: CASSLGASPGLSGELFF. The CDR3 DNA follows: TGTGCCAGCAGCTTAGGGGCCTCCCCGGGACTTTCCGGGGAGCTGTTTTTT. The complete variable domain, with remaining parts taken from reference TRBV7-6 and TRBJ2-2, reads GAGVSQSPRYKVTKRGQDVALRCDPISGHVSLYWYRQALGQGPEFLTYFNYEAQQDKSGLPNDRFSAERPEGSISTLTIQRTEQRDSAMYRCASSLGASPGLSGELFFGEGSRLTVL.

In its sample, this clone was seen a few times. The rearrangement links TRBV5-4 to TRBJ1-5, with D possibly matching TRBD1 (5 bases). The V end lost 3 bases, the J end lost 3 bases, and 10 bases lay between the germline ends. The CDR3 covers 14 residues. Germline-derived CDR1 and CDR2 are SGHNT and YYREEE (reference sequence). In DNA, the CDR3 is TGTGCCAGCAGCTCCCGGGACGACAATCAGCCCCAGCATTTT. Translating it yields CASSSRDDNQPQHF.

The V gene is TRBV18, the J gene TRBJ1-2; 9 bases match TRBD1. Germline CDR1 reads KGHSH; CDR2 reads LQKENI. V lost 3 bases, J lost 5 bases, and 7 bases stayed unmatched. This CDR3 spans 15 amino acids. Written as DNA, the CDR3 is TGTGCCAGCTCACCTCCGGACAGGGGTAGTTATGGCTACACCTTC. Translating it yields CASSPPDRGSYGYTF.

This rearrangement joins TRBV6-1 to TRBJ2-2; D is unresolved. The length of the CDR3 is 13 residues. V lost 7 bases, J lost 1 base, and 7 bases lay in between. CDR1 and CDR2 from the germline V gene are MNHNS and SASEGT. The chain's CDR3 is CASTRLNTGELFF. CDR3 coding DNA: TGTGCCAGCACGAGGCTGAACACCGGGGAGCTGTTTTTT.